This TCR beta chain was profiled in a study of CD8+ T cells in alopecia areata. Sorting from PBMCs produced CD4+ and CD8+ T cells. The CDR3 runs to 16 residues. Germline lookup yields CDR1 GTSNPN and CDR2 SVGIG (reference sequence). V shed 1 base and J shed 3 bases, with 17 bases lying between them. Extracted from the samples, RNA was reverse transcribed into cDNA to serve as the sequencing template. Sequenced by immunoSEQ multiplex PCR; TCRdb stores in-frame clones only, minus some. Here the sample spans 75,000 to 100,000 clones, roughly 47% being singletons. Findings of the study overall: Especially in alopecia totalis/universalis, lesional scalp showed greater clonality than normal scalp did.

This clone was counted only a few times. Antigen unknown. Sequenced input: CD4+ T cells sorted from blood. The chain couples TRBV30 to TRBJ2-3, with D tentatively TRBD2 (6 bases). This sequence was found in a human donor with alopecia areata. CDR3 sequence reads: CAWSAFSGGGTDTQYF. In DNA form, the CDR3 reads TGTGCCTGGAGTGCGTTTAGCGGAGGAGGAACAGATACGCAGTATTTT.